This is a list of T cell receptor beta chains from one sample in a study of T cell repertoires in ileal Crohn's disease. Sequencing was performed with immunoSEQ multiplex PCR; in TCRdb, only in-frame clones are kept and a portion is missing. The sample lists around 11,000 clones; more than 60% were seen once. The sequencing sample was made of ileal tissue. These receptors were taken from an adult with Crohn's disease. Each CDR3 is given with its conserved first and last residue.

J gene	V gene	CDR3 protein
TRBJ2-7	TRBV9	CASSVGGGIYEQYF
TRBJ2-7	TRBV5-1	CASSFLSRKGTYEQYF
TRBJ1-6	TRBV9	CASSDHRGVSPLHF
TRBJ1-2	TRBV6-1	CASSEAQGQAYGYTF
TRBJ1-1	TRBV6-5	CASSWSKGDTEAFF
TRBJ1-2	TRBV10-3	CAISEPSDGYTF
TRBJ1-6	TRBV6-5	CASSLGQGLSPLHF
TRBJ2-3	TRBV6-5	CASSSAGTSGGTQYF
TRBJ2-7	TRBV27	CASSLSGQGPYEQYF
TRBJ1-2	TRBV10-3	CATTPGQGAGNYGYTF
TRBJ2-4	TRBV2	CASTGDKNIQYF
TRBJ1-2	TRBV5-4	CASSGGNSSGLRTYGYTF
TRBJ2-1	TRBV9	CASSVGRGSRNEQFF
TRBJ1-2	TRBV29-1	CSVVRGSNYGYTF
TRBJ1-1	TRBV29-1	CSVVRTGNTEAFF
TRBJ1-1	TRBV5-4	CASSRDMGEAFF
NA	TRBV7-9	CASSRGLFRAYEQYF
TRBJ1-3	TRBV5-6	CASSLLGDRASSGNTIYF
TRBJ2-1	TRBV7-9	CASSSGFEQFF
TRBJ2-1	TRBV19	CASSIRASGGFNEQFF
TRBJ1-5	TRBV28	CAWNRYNQPQHF
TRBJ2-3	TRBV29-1	CSAKGQYTDTQYF
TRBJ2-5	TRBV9	CASSHTSGGQETQYF
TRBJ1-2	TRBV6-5	CASSYSRRVSYGYTF
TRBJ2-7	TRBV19	CASSMLGRQGRNEQYF
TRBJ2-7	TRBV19	CASSYNRGTGTYEQYF
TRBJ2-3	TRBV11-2	CASSLRSGGQTDTQYF
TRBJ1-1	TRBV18	CASSPKQVNTEAFF
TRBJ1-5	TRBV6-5	CASSYSVRGNQPQHF
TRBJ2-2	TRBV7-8	CASSSTRNGELFF
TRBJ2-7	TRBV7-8	CASSLEWTGGNEQYF
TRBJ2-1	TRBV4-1	CASSQEGLASPEQFF
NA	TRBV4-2	CASSQVSSGGFRSYEQYF
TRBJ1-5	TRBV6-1	CASSTGFSNQPQHF
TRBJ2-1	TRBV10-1	CASSESIGQTYNEQFF